The T cell receptor beta chain under discussion was sequenced for a study of beta chain features in type 1 diabetes. Regarding the study as a whole: The study found moderately but significantly shorter TCRB CDR3s in all four CD4+ subsets of Type 1 diabetes patients. Across patients, naive, central memory and Treg TCRB repertoires exhibited apparently greater similarity than was observed across healthy donors. Patients with type 1 diabetes showed fewer VDJ junction insertions and more deletions.

This clone was picked up a small number of times. Its target is unknown. The authors obtained over 95% purity in all sorted populations. Per the germline V gene, CDR1 is LNHDA and CDR2 is SQIVND (reference sequence). The CDR3 covers 14 residues. V shed 3 bases, J shed 6 bases, and the junction held 4 bases outside the gene matches. Every bit of the isolated RNA underwent reverse transcription, so sequencing read expressed TCRB transcripts. The read count averaged about 3.6 million across naive, central memory and regulatory T cell samples. Using immunoSEQ multiplex PCR, the repertoire was profiled, and TCRdb retains in-frame clones only, with some absent. Among under 300,000 clones listed, over 11% were seen once.

Sequenced sample: naive CD4+ T cells from blood. This sequence joins TRBV19 and TRBJ2-5; TRBD2 matches 10 bases. This receptor was identified in a man aged 25 to 40 with type 1 diabetes. In DNA form, the CDR3 reads TGTGCCAGTAGTATTCGACTAGCGGGTCAGACCCAGTACTTC. This translates into CASSIRLAGQTQYF.